The 15 T cell receptor beta chains below all came from one sample that was sequenced in a study of blood T cell repertoires in COVID-19. Clones were read by immunoSEQ multiplex PCR, and TCRdb kept only the in-frame ones, dropping some. The table lists about 190,000 clones, 84% of them singletons. The sample was peripheral blood. These receptor sequences come from a woman in her seventies with active or convalescent COVID-19.

The rearrangement joins TRBV12-3 or TRBV12-4 to TRBJ2-3, with no clear D. V lost 2 bases and J 6 bases, leaving 3 bases between the germline ends. This CDR3 is 11 amino acids long. CDR3 sequence reads: CASSLTDTQYF. Written as DNA, the CDR3 is TGTGCCAGCAGTTTAACTGATACGCAGTATTTT.

The rearrangement links TRBV5-4 to TRBJ2-1, with 16 bases matching TRBD2. This CDR3 is 18 amino acids long. The J segment lost 7 bases and the V segment lost 4 bases, leaving 11 bases of the junction unmatched. CDR1 and CDR2 from the germline V gene are SGHNT and YYREEE (reference sequence). The CDR3 nucleotides are TGTGCCAGCAGCCGGGGACTAGCGGGAGGGTTTAGCGGGAATGAGCAGTTCTTC. It yields the protein CASSRGLAGGFSGNEQFF.

This clone was seen a few times. This sequence joins TRBV5-5 and TRBJ2-3; D may be TRBD2 (7 bases). Trimming stripped 1 base from V and 6 bases from J, with 18 bases between. This CDR3 is 16 amino acids long. The V gene's germline CDR1 is SGHKS and CDR2 YYEKEE (reference sequence). The CDR3 sequence is CASSLRGARVEDTQYF. The CDR3, as DNA: TGTGCCAGCAGCTTGCGGGGGGCCAGGGTAGAGGATACGCAGTATTTT.

CDR3: CASSPRTALYNEQFF. In nucleotides, the CDR3 is TGTGCCAGCAGTCCCCGGACAGCACTTTACAATGAGCAGTTCTTC. The rearrangement uses TRBV27 and TRBJ2-1, with D possibly matching TRBD1 (6 bases). Germline assignment: CDR1 MNHEY and CDR2 SMNVEV (reference sequence). With 5 bases removed from V and 4 bases from J, the gap between germline ends came to 15 bases. This CDR3 has 15 amino acids.

The chain has TRBV5-4 and TRBJ2-3, with TRBD2 matching over 8 bases. After removal of 1 base from V and 5 bases from J, the junction contained 9 bases not matched to a gene. The V gene's germline CDR1 is SGHNT and CDR2 YYREEE (reference sequence). This CDR3 comprises 16 residues. DNA for the CDR3: TGTGCCAGCAGCTTGTTAGTACTAGCGGAGAAAGATACGCAGTATTTT. Translated, it gives CASSLLVLAEKDTQYF.

The V gene is TRBV10-1, the J gene TRBJ2-2; 12 positions agree with TRBD2. The germline CDR1 and CDR2 sequences are WNHNN and SYGVQD (reference sequence). The CDR3 is 17 amino acids. Trimming cost V 6 bases and J 2 bases; bases outside gene matches: 7. The DNA for the CDR3 is TGCGCCAGCAGGCCGGGACTAGCGGGTAGTAACACCGGGGAGCTGTTTTTT. It is translated as CASRPGLAGSNTGELFF.

This chain connects TRBV28 to TRBJ2-1; D gene uncertain. Trimming took 3 bases from V and 6 from J, leaving 15 bases between them. CDR3 length: 15 residues. The germline V gene has CDR1 MDHEN and CDR2 SYDVKM. CDR3 region: CASSLAASMINEQFF. CDR3 sequence (DNA): TGTGCCAGCAGTTTGGCAGCTAGTATGATCAATGAGCAGTTCTTC. The entire variable domain, with the rest obtained from reference TRBV28 and TRBJ2-1, is as follows: DVKVTQSSRYLVKRTGEKVFLECVQDMDHENMFWYRQDPGLGLRLIYFSYDVKMKEKGDIPEGYSVSREKKERFSLILESASTNQTSMYLCASSLAASMINEQFFGPGTRLTVL.

This rearrangement joins TRBV18 to TRBJ1-2; tentatively, D is TRBD1 (5 bases). Between the trimmed V and J ends, which lost 3 bases and 4 bases, there was a span of 9 bases. Germline CDR1 is KGHSH and CDR2 is LQKENI. CDR3 length: 13 residues. In DNA form, the CDR3 reads TGTGCCAGCTCACCTGACAGCCTCTATGGCTACACCTTC. Residues: CASSPDSLYGYTF.

The genes are TRBV27 and TRBJ2-1, with 7 bases identical to TRBD2. CDR1 MNHEY and CDR2 SMNVEV come from the germline V gene (reference sequence). V shed 1 base, J shed 7 bases, and the junction held 7 bases outside the gene matches. The CDR3 has 15 amino acids. Here the CDR3 DNA reads TGTGCCAGCAGTTTATATGGCGGGAGTAGGAATGAGCAGTTCTTC. Translated, it gives CASSLYGGSRNEQFF.

The gene calls are TRBV2 and TRBJ2-1; TRBD2 matches 7 bases. The CDR3 covers 13 residues. CDR1 is SNHLY and CDR2 is FYNNEI in the germline V gene. V lost 7 bases, J lost 7 bases, and 7 bases stayed unmatched. The CDR3 protein is CASKRDHNNEQFF. The CDR3 region has the DNA TGTGCCAGCAAGCGGGACCACAATAATGAGCAGTTCTTC.

The chain has TRBV28 and TRBJ2-3; 8 bases line up with TRBD1. Trimming cost V 6 bases and J 0 bases; bases outside gene matches: 8. CDR3 size: 16 residues. Germline values: CDR1 MDHEN, CDR2 SYDVKM. As DNA, the CDR3 is TGTGCCAGCAGGACATTCCGGGACAGGAGCACAGATACGCAGTATTTT. This gives the protein CASRTFRDRSTDTQYF.

The rearrangement uses TRBV27 and TRBJ2-4; D possibly corresponds to TRBD2 (7 bases). The CDR3 has 18 residues. V was cut by 1 base and J by 3 bases, with 19 bases left in between. The germline gives CDR1 MNHEY, CDR2 SMNVEV (reference sequence). Here the CDR3 reads CASSLYGGGTFGKNIQYF. The CDR3 DNA reads TGTGCCAGCAGTTTATACGGGGGAGGGACATTTGGCAAAAACATTCAGTACTTC.

The chain links TRBV28 to TRBJ2-5; a possible D gene is TRBD2 (5 bases). V lost 8 bases, J lost 4 bases, and 14 bases lay in between. Germline CDR1 is MDHEN and CDR2 is SYDVKM. The CDR3 loop spans 13 amino acids. This chain's CDR3 is CASHTRPIETQYF. The CDR3 coding sequence is TGTGCCAGCCATACTAGACCTATAGAGACCCAGTACTTC. Filled out from reference TRBV28 and TRBJ2-5, the complete variable domain reads DVKVTQSSRYLVKRTGEKVFLECVQDMDHENMFWYRQDPGLGLRLIYFSYDVKMKEKGDIPEGYSVSREKKERFSLILESASTNQTSMYLCASHTRPIETQYFGPGTRLLVL.

The chain links TRBV21-1 to TRBJ2-7; the table's D call TRBD2 went unverified against the DNA. TRBV21-1 is reported as a pseudogene. The CDR3 is 17 amino acids. This chain's CDR3 is CASSKGCRGGRTYEQYF. In DNA form, the CDR3 reads TGTGCCAGCAGCAAAGGCTGTCGCGGGGGGAGAACCTACGAGCAGTACTTC.

Comments on this clone: Sequence at one end of the junction differs from germline and may be a read error. CDR3 amino acids: CASSLGQGRGNTIYF. The CDR3 nucleotides are TGTGCTAGCAGCTTAGGCCAGGGTCGTGGAAACACCATATATTTT. This sequence joins TRBV7-7 and TRBJ1-3, with D possibly being TRBD1 (5 bases). Germline-derived CDR1 and CDR2 are SSHAT and FNYEAQ (reference sequence). The CDR3 contains 15 residues.